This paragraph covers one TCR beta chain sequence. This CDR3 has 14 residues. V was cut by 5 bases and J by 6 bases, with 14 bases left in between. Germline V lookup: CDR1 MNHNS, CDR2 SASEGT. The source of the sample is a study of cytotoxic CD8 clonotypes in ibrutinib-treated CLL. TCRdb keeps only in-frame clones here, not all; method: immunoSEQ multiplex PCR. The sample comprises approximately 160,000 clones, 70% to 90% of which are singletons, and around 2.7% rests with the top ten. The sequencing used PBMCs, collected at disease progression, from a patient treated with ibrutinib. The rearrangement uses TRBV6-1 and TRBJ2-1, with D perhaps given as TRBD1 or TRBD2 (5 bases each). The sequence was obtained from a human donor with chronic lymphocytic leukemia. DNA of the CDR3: TGTGCCAGCAGTACGGACGGGGCCCGCAATGAGCAGTTCTTC. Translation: CASSTDGARNEQFF.